The T cell receptor (beta chain) described here comes from a study of blood T cell repertoires in COVID-19 (dated by TCRdb to 2020 to 2022). Looking at the study overall: Samples from collaborators originated in the United States, Italy and Spain and spanned both the acute and convalescent phases of COVID-19. The repertoires were released in a freely available public database intended as a resource for research on the immune response to SARS-CoV-2. Samples were obtained from the ongoing ImmuneRACE study (first 160 participants) and from about 1,300 subjects provided by 6 global collaborators. The dataset comprised deeply sampled blood TCRbeta repertoires from subjects exposed to, actively infected with, or recovered from COVID-19. The prospective study material was composed of cDNA or gDNA derived from T cells, B-cell-depleted T cells, or PBMCs. Sample metadata almost always included a de-identified subject ID, COVID-19 status, age in years and sex. Where HLA class I and class II types were available, the types were taken from metadata supplied by the sample provider, not from assay-based typing. The paper's findings and limits, for the study overall: The amount of clinical and demographic metadata varied by source and participant and was provided uncurated.

TCRbeta CDR3 regions were amplified from genomic DNA using the immunoSEQ Assay, a bias-controlled multiplex PCR. The study's processing was this. The number of nucleated cells in each sample was estimated from the amplification of reference gene primers within the assay. To quantify the absolute abundance of each unique TCRbeta CDR3 rearrangement, sequence reads were collapsed and filtered. For each sample, productive Simpson clonality was calculated by taking the square root of Simpson's diversity index across productive rearrangements. In TCRdb, the immuneACCESS table is reduced to in-frame sequences with V and J assigned. These tables do not hold every clone; where another copy was compared, an unresolved V gene accounts for under half, and the others remain unexplained. V and J calls and clone size are given by that table; D and trimming were obtained from the DNA. This sample gives over 150,000 clones in total; about 88% of them show up just once. The top ten constitute approximately 6.5% of the sample.

V was cut back by 7 bases and J by 4 bases, leaving a gap of 7 bases between them. CDR1 and CDR2 are read off the germline V gene as MDHEN and SYDVKM. The cysteine opens and the phenylalanine closes a CDR3 of 11 amino acids. Only the CDR3 DNA stays, 33 bases, in frame from base 1. About this clone: What antigen it recognizes has not been identified. It has no much larger one-base neighbor in the sample; base qualities were not kept.

Enrolling through a virtual design, the prospective study's participants ranged in age from roughly 18 to 90 years and lived across 24 United States geographic areas. To assign participants to cohorts, the prospective study relied on clinical history that participants themselves reported in a screening survey and a study questionnaire. For ImmuneRACE Cohort 3, a participant was defined as recovered based on two consecutive negative NP/OP PCR tests, clearance by a healthcare professional, or resolution of symptoms. Each participant in the prospective study had whole blood, serum and a nasopharyngeal or oropharyngeal swab collected by mobile phlebotomists. Additional blood draws and questionnaires over an approximately 2-month period could optionally be provided by prospective study participants. Before DNA extraction, prospective study blood samples were shipped either frozen or at room temperature.

The chain couples TRBV28 to TRBJ1-1, with the identity of the D gene unclear. The sequence was collected from a woman between 45 and 65 years old who had recovered from COVID-19. The sequencing sample was made of PBMCs or T cells enriched from blood (not recorded which). The nucleotides read TGTGCCAGCATTAGTAGCACTGAAGCTTTCTTT. Its coded protein is CASISSTEAFF.